What follows are 14 T cell receptor beta chains derived from one specimen sequenced in a study of identical twins. TCRdb re-called the 5' RACE reads with MiXCR, one entry per CDR3 protein. The profile shows approximately 630,000 distinct CDR3 sequences, just over 7% of them singletons. This same sample was also part of a study on yellow fever vaccine responses in identical twins.

Sequencing used PBMCs. The receptors were sampled from a woman younger than 35 in good health.

This clonotype was detected ten times or more. The chain employs TRBV12-3 or TRBV12-4 and TRBJ2-3; 13 bases map to TRBD2. This CDR3 comprises 16 residues. The V gene end was trimmed by 6 bases and the J gene end by 2 bases; junction bases not matched to a gene: 5. Here the CDR3 reads CASRRTSGGVTDTQYF. The CDR3 nucleotides read TGTGCCAGCAGAAGGACTAGCGGGGGTGTCACAGATACGCAGTATTTT.

This clonotype was detected a few times. This chain connects TRBV7-9 to TRBJ2-2, with no clear D. V was pared by 0 bases and J by 4 bases, with 12 bases between. CDR1 is SEHNR, CDR2 FQNEAQ, per germline (reference sequence). The CDR3 sequence is 16 residues long. The CDR3 region has the DNA TGTGCCAGCAGCTTAGCCGGAGAGGCGACCACCGGGGAGCTGTTTTTT. This gives the protein CASSLAGEATTGELFF.

The chain recombines TRBV24-1 with TRBJ2-1; possibly TRBD1 or TRBD2 for D (5 bases each). Deletions cut 7 bases from V and 5 bases from J, with 20 bases between. The CDR3 contains 16 residues. Looked up from germline, CDR1 is KGHDR and CDR2 is SFDVKD. As DNA, the CDR3 is TGTGCCACCAGCACTCGGGGCGGATGGGTTGACAATGAGCAGTTCTTC. The encoded protein is CATSTRGGWVDNEQFF.

This clonotype was picked up many times. This chain joins TRBV29-1 and TRBJ2-5; perhaps TRBD2 as D (6 bases). CDR1 and CDR2 (germline): SQVTM, ANQGSEA. V lost 7 bases and J 0 bases, leaving 12 bases between the germline ends. The length of the CDR3 is 13 residues. This CDR3 is CSDKRANQETQYF. DNA for the CDR3: TGCAGCGATAAGCGGGCCAACCAAGAGACCCAGTACTTC.

The V gene is TRBV27, the J gene TRBJ1-6; no clear D. Germline assignment: CDR1 MNHEY and CDR2 SMNVEV (reference sequence). The CDR3 spans 16 residues. V was shortened by 4 bases and J by 5 bases, with 15 bases between the two germline ends. Written as DNA, the CDR3 is TGTGCCAGCAGTTACCTTTACCGTTCAAATAATTCACCCCTCCACTTT. It is translated as CASSYLYRSNNSPLHF.

The gene calls are TRBV7-2 and TRBJ1-6, with D tentatively TRBD1 (5 bases). This CDR3 is 15 amino acids long. V was trimmed by 2 bases and J by 6 bases, leaving 11 bases between them. In germline, CDR1 is SGHTA, CDR2 FQGNSA. The DNA for the CDR3 is TGTGCCAGCAGCTTACCGGGACCCCCTAATTCACCCCTCCACTTT. Its translation is CASSLPGPPNSPLHF.

In this sample, this clonotype turned up a few times. The chain combines TRBV12-3 or TRBV12-4 with TRBJ2-2, with 9 bases identical to TRBD1. V trimming: 5 bases; J trimming: 12 bases; junction bases outside the gene matches: 7. The CDR3 runs 13 residues. CDR3 in amino acids: CASSPTGTGKLFF. CDR3 nucleotides: TGTGCCAGCAGTCCGACCGGGACAGGGAAGCTGTTTTTT.

This clonotype was found many times. The rearrangement joins TRBV10-2 to TRBJ1-6, with no clear D. Trimming shortened V by 3 bases and J by 6 bases, and 18 bases separated the two germline ends. The CDR3 covers 17 residues. From germline, CDR1 is WSHSY and CDR2 SAAADI. The CDR3 nucleotides are TGCGCCAGCAGTGACTACGAGGGCATGGCCCTTAATTCACCCCTCCACTTT. It is translated as CASSDYEGMALNSPLHF.

This clonotype was observed many times. This chain links TRBV12-3 or TRBV12-4 with TRBJ2-3, with D unclear. The germline V and J ends were trimmed by 3 bases and 4 bases, with 11 bases remaining between them. The CDR3 runs 14 residues. CDR3 sequence: CASSFFGFADTQYF. The CDR3, as DNA: TGTGCCAGCAGTTTCTTTGGGTTCGCAGATACGCAGTATTTT.

This clonotype was counted at least ten times. The V and J genes are TRBV4-2 and TRBJ2-3; TRBD2 aligns across 11 bases. The CDR3 is made up of 15 amino acids. The germline V gene has CDR1 LGHNA and CDR2 YNFKEQ. V shed 3 bases and J 3 bases; nucleotides not matched to a gene: 2. In DNA form, the CDR3 reads TGTGCCAGCAGCCACCTAGCGGGAGGAACAGATACGCAGTATTTT. Its protein is CASSHLAGGTDTQYF.

This clonotype appeared a few times. This chain uses TRBV7-9 with TRBJ1-2, with 10 bases identical to TRBD1. V dropped 5 bases and J dropped 0; count of bases not matched to a gene: 6. The CDR3 totals 16 residues. The V gene's germline CDR1 is SEHNR and CDR2 FQNEAQ (reference sequence). CDR3 sequence: CASSTRDRGSNYGYTF. The CDR3 DNA sequence: TGTGCCAGCAGCACACGGGACAGGGGATCTAACTATGGCTACACCTTC.

There are many counts of this clonotype. The CDR3 sequence is CASSQEDGSYGAPLHF. In nucleotides, the CDR3 is TGCGCCAGCAGCCAAGAGGACGGTAGTTACGGGGCACCCCTCCACTTT. The chain carries TRBV4-1 and TRBJ1-6; D is undetermined. The CDR3 extends over 16 amino acids. The V gene's germline CDR1 is MGHRA and CDR2 YSYEKL. The V gene lost 0 bases and the J gene lost 11 bases, with 17 bases spanning the gap.

The chain recombines TRBV6-6 with TRBJ1-1; D might be TRBD1 (5 bases). CDR3 size: 13 residues. Trimming shortened V by 8 bases and J by 4 bases, and 14 bases separated the two germline ends. CDR1 is MNHNY, CDR2 SVGAGI, per germline (reference sequence). The CDR3 protein is CASLGGGITEAFF. CDR3 nucleotide sequence: TGTGCCAGCCTTGGGGGGGGGATCACTGAAGCTTTCTTT.

In its sample, this clonotype was seen many times. This sequence joins TRBV29-1 and TRBJ2-7, with D perhaps being TRBD1 or TRBD2 (5 bases each). Germline lookup yields CDR1 SQVTM and CDR2 ANQGSEA. The CDR3 contains 13 residues. Trimming stripped 6 bases from V and 2 bases from J, with 14 bases between. CDR3 loop: CSVRGRLTYEQYF. As DNA, the CDR3 is TGCAGCGTGAGGGGACGCTTAACCTACGAGCAGTACTTC.